This TCR beta chain is drawn from a study of blood T cell repertoires in COVID-19. The CDR3 totals 15 residues. V was trimmed by 5 bases and J by 0 bases, leaving 11 bases between them. Germline loops: CDR1 WSHSY, CDR2 SAAADI. Assay used: immunoSEQ multiplex PCR; TCRdb lists only in-frame clones, some missing. The sample records about 370,000 clones, approximately 90% being singletons. The receptor was isolated from a woman aged 40-49 years who had been exposed to COVID-19. The chain employs TRBV10-2 and TRBJ2-1; a possible D gene is TRBD2 (6 bases). The material sequenced was PBMCs or T cells enriched from blood (not recorded which). The CDR3 DNA is TGCGCCAGCAGTCGGGGGACGAGCTCCTACAATGAGCAGTTCTTC. Translating it yields CASSRGTSSYNEQFF.